This T cell receptor (beta chain) was sequenced in a study of blood T cell repertoires in COVID-19. The table came from immunoSEQ multiplex PCR; TCRdb's copy has only in-frame clones and leaves some out. The sample has 200,000 to 300,000 clones; 86% are singletons. The germline gives CDR1 ENHRY, CDR2 SYGVKD. V lost 3 bases and J 0 bases, leaving 6 bases between the germline ends. The CDR3 extends over 15 amino acids. V and J are TRBV10-3 and TRBJ2-6; D is unresolved. The clonotype was recovered from a woman older than 75 with COVID-19, enrolled during active disease. The material sequenced was peripheral blood. The CDR3 loop is CAISDSLSGANVLTF. CDR3 DNA sequence: TGTGCCATCAGTGACTCTCTCTCTGGGGCCAACGTCCTGACTTTC.